Below, 28 T cell receptor beta chains from the same sample are listed, as sequenced in a study of blood T cells in healthy people across ages. The use of a sample-barcoded 5' primer and a J-beta primer mix characterized a second PCR of about 7 to 12 cycles. Each CDR3 protein gets one entry after TCRdb re-called the 5' RACE reads with MiXCR. The sample consists of 1 million or so distinct CDR3 sequences, 40% to 50% of them appearing once. Specimen: blood. Source of these receptors: a woman aged 55-75 years in good health.

The V call is TRBV7-2, the J call TRBJ2-1, with a possible D match to TRBD2 (6 bases). Germline values: CDR1 SGHTA, CDR2 FQGNSA. The V gene lost 4 bases and the J gene lost 7 bases, with 17 bases spanning the gap. The CDR3 runs 15 residues. The CDR3 is CASSYYGTLVNEQFF. CDR3 sequence (DNA): TGTGCCAGCAGCTATTACGGGACTCTTGTTAATGAGCAGTTCTTC.

The V gene is TRBV10-1, the J gene TRBJ2-3; D gene ambiguous. The V end was cut by 4 bases, the J end by 0 bases, with 8 bases between. There are 14 residues in the CDR3. Germline V gene sequence: CDR1 WNHNN, CDR2 SYGVQD (reference sequence). CDR3 coding DNA: TGCGCCAGCAGTGCCCCCGGGAGCACAGATACGCAGTATTTT. Amino acid sequence: CASSAPGSTDTQYF.

This clonotype was counted a few times. The chain is built from TRBV9 and TRBJ2-5; 7 nucleotides line up with TRBD1. The CDR3 has 16 amino acids. V dropped 1 base and J dropped 1; count of bases not matched to a gene: 7. CDR1 and CDR2 (germline): SGDLS, YYNGEE. This CDR3 is CASSVRGTVTQETQYF. For the CDR3, the DNA is TGTGCCAGCAGCGTAAGGGGGACAGTCACCCAAGAGACCCAGTACTTC.

This rearrangement joins TRBV6-2 or TRBV6-3 to TRBJ2-2, with 11 bases lining up with TRBD1. The CDR3 consists of 16 residues. The J segment lost 4 bases and the V segment lost 2 bases, leaving 3 bases of the junction unmatched. The V gene's germline CDR1 is MNHEY and CDR2 SVGEGT. The CDR3 bases are TGTGCCAGCAGTTACGGACAGGGGGCATTCACCGGGGAGCTGTTTTTT. Translation gives CASSYGQGAFTGELFF.

About this clonotype: A read error may explain this, as a much larger clone is one base away. The chain joins TRBV20-1 to TRBJ2-1; 7 bases map to TRBD2. Germline-derived CDR1 and CDR2 are DFQATT and SNEGSKA (reference sequence). Unmatched junction bases numbered 6, after V lost 4 bases and J lost 6 bases. The CDR3 contains 13 residues. The CDR3 DNA sequence: TGCAGTGCTATAGTGACTAGCTCCAATGAGCAGTTCTTC. Its protein product is CSAIVTSSNEQFF.

This clonotype was counted ten times or more. The chain is built from TRBV6-2 or TRBV6-3 and TRBJ2-7; D ambiguous. The CDR3 contains 13 residues. The V end was cut by 6 bases, the J end by 0 bases, with 9 bases between. Per the germline V gene, CDR1 is MNHEY and CDR2 is SVGEGT. The CDR3 spells CASSQTPSYEQYF. CDR3 nucleotides: TGTGCCAGCAGCCAGACACCCTCCTACGAGCAGTACTTC.

J is TRBJ2-1 and V is TRBV30, with TRBD2 identical over 8 bases. Matching the DNA end better, TRBJ2-7 makes the J call doubtful. Per the germline V gene, CDR1 is GTSNPN and CDR2 is SVGIG (reference sequence). CDR3 length: 13 residues. Here the CDR3 reads CAWSSGSINEQYF. CDR3 bases: TGTGCCTGGTCCAGCGGGAGTATAAATGAGCAGTACTTC.

This clonotype appeared a single time. The chain couples TRBV15 to TRBJ2-3, with 9 bases lining up with TRBD1. Germline V gene data show CDR1 as LNHNV and CDR2 as YYDKDF (reference sequence). This CDR3 spans 18 amino acids. The trim removed 1 base at V and 3 bases at J, leaving 11 bases unmatched. The CDR3 region is CATSRVGPGTGWTDTQYF. CDR3 sequence (DNA): TGTGCCACCAGCAGAGTAGGGCCCGGGACAGGGTGGACAGATACGCAGTATTTT.

J is TRBJ2-5 and V is TRBV7-9, with D perhaps given as TRBD1 or TRBD2 (5 bases each). V lost 3 bases to trimming and J lost 4 bases, with 12 bases between them. The CDR3 contains 14 residues. Germline values: CDR1 SEHNR, CDR2 FQNEAQ (reference sequence). The CDR3 is CASSFGAGGETQYF. The CDR3, as DNA: TGTGCCAGCAGCTTCGGGGCTGGGGGAGAGACCCAGTACTTC.

The chain is built from TRBV4-2 and TRBJ2-1; either TRBD1 or TRBD2 may supply D (5 bases each). Germline V lookup: CDR1 LGHNA, CDR2 YNFKEQ. Trimming removed 8 bases from V and 2 bases from J, with 13 bases in between. The CDR3 loop spans 14 amino acids. CDR3 nucleotides: TGTGCCAGCGGAGGACAACGGACCTACAATGAGCAGTTCTTC. Translation gives CASGGQRTYNEQFF.

This clonotype was picked up one time. The chain carries TRBV10-3 and TRBJ2-2; 11 bases are shared with TRBD2. The length of the CDR3 is 13 residues. In germline, CDR1 is ENHRY, CDR2 SYGVKD. V lost 6 bases to trimming and J lost 13 bases; unmatched junction nucleotides: 7. CDR3 sequence (DNA): TGTGCCATCAGGACTAGCGGGGTTCAGGGGCTGTTTTTT. Its protein is CAIRTSGVQGLFF.

The rearrangement uses TRBV6-1 and TRBJ1-4; tentative D call: TRBD1 (6 bases). Germline CDR1 and CDR2: MNHNS and SASEGT. This CDR3 contains 13 residues. The germline V and J ends were trimmed by 3 bases and 16 bases, with 18 bases remaining between them. The CDR3 reads CASSDGPGDAPFF. The CDR3, as DNA: TGTGCCAGCAGTGACGGACCAGGGGACGCCCCGTTTTTT.

The sample holds many counts of this clonotype. The gene calls are TRBV20-1 and TRBJ2-3; D may be TRBD2 (5 bases). Germline V gives CDR1 DFQATT, CDR2 SNEGSKA (reference sequence). Trimming removed 0 bases from V and 2 bases from J, with 9 bases in between. The CDR3 extends over 14 amino acids. This chain's CDR3 is CSARDSATTDTQYF. The CDR3 coding sequence is TGCAGTGCTAGAGATAGCGCGACCACAGATACGCAGTATTTT.

This chain links TRBV5-1 with TRBJ2-3; D call uncertain. Deletions cut 3 bases from V and 5 bases from J, with 10 bases between. CDR1 and CDR2 from the germline V gene are SGHRS and YFSETQ. The CDR3 runs 13 residues. CDR3 DNA: TGCGCCAGCAGCTCGCTGCAAGGAGATACGCAGTATTTT. Its protein product is CASSSLQGDTQYF.

The genes are TRBV27 and TRBJ2-3; 7 bases map to TRBD2. V lost 2 bases and J lost 5; bases outside the gene matches: 10. CDR3 length: 16 amino acids. From germline, CDR1 is MNHEY and CDR2 SMNVEV (reference sequence). The CDR3 DNA sequence: TGTGCCAGCAGTTTAGTCCTGGGGCTAGCGGAAGATACGCAGTATTTT. Translated, it gives CASSLVLGLAEDTQYF.

This chain links TRBV3-1 with TRBJ2-5; D may match TRBD1 or TRBD2 (5 bases each). The DNA end favors TRBJ2-7, so the J call may be wrong. This CDR3 has 13 amino acids. The germline V gene encodes CDR1 LGHDT and CDR2 YNNKEL (reference sequence). CDR3: CASSTGTNYEQYF. DNA of the CDR3: TGTGCCAGCAGCACCGGGACGAATTACGAGCAGTACTTC.

V usage is TRBV5-1 and J usage is TRBJ2-1; no firm D call. CDR1 is SGHRS, CDR2 YFSETQ, per germline. The V end lost 4 bases, the J end lost 8 bases, and 13 bases lay between the germline ends. The CDR3 covers 13 residues. CDR3 nucleotide sequence: TGCGCCAGCAGCCCAACGGTGGACGATGAGCAGTTCTTC. The encoded protein is CASSPTVDDEQFF. Supplemented by reference TRBV5-1 and TRBJ2-1, the full variable domain reads KAGVTQTPRYLIKTRGQQVTLSCSPISGHRSVSWYQQTPGQGLQFLFEYFSETQRNKGNFPGRFSGRQFSNSRSEMNVSTLELGDSALYLCASSPTVDDEQFFGPGTRLTVL.

With regard to this clonotype: Sequence at one end of the junction differs from germline and may be a read error. The chain joins TRBV27 to TRBJ1-5; no definite D call. Germline V CDR1 and CDR2: MNHEY, SMNVEV (reference sequence). The CDR3 runs to 14 residues. The CDR3 nucleotides are TGTGCCAGTAGTTTCGAGAGGACCCATCAGCCCCAGCATTTT. Translated, it gives CASSFERTHQPQHF.

CDR3 DNA sequence: TGTGCCAGCAGTTTGGTGCAGGCACAGCGAGAGACCCAGTACTTC. Protein product: CASSLVQAQRETQYF. This chain connects TRBV12-3 or TRBV12-4 to TRBJ2-5; D unclear. The CDR3 contains 15 residues. V lost 3 bases and J 4 bases, leaving 15 bases between the germline ends.

The chain links TRBV6-2 or TRBV6-3 to TRBJ1-1; no definite D call. V lost 3 bases, J lost 4 bases, and 3 bases lay in between. Germline V gives CDR1 MNHEY, CDR2 SVGEGT. CDR3 length equals 11 residues. DNA of the CDR3: TGTGCCAGCAGTTATACCACTGAAGCTTTCTTT. Residues: CASSYTTEAFF.

The chain joins TRBV5-5 to TRBJ2-4, with a weak D call TRBD1 (5 bases). Judging by the DNA end, TRBJ2-7 fits better; the J call may be wrong. The CDR3 is 16 amino acids. Germline V gene sequence: CDR1 SGHKS, CDR2 YYEKEE (reference sequence). The CDR3 DNA reads TGTGCCAGCAGCGCAGGGCCAGGGTCTGTAACCTACGAGCAGTACTTC. It encodes CASSAGPGSVTYEQYF.

The sample holds a few counts of this clonotype. The genes are TRBV27 and TRBJ1-4; a possible D gene is TRBD1 (5 bases). From germline, CDR1 is MNHEY and CDR2 SMNVEV (reference sequence). Trimming pared 6 bases from V and 7 bases from J, leaving 21 bases between. The CDR3 covers 16 residues. The CDR3: CASSPYERGEGEKLFF. CDR3 coding DNA: TGTGCCAGCAGCCCTTATGAGAGGGGAGAGGGTGAAAAACTGTTTTTT.

The J gene is TRBJ2-5, the V gene TRBV6-5; D may be TRBD1 (6 bases). Trimming pared 2 bases from V and 12 bases from J, leaving 16 bases between. The CDR3 loop spans 13 amino acids. Germline-derived CDR1 and CDR2 are MNHEY and SVGAGI. CDR3: CASSYIGQSAKYF. In nucleotides, the CDR3 is TGTGCCAGCAGTTACATCGGACAGTCGGCTAAGTACTTC.

This chain links TRBV27 with TRBJ2-1; no reliable D call. CDR3 length: 16 amino acids. Germline V gene sequence: CDR1 MNHEY, CDR2 SMNVEV (reference sequence). V was cut by 1 base and J by 1 base, with 11 bases left in between. The CDR3 reads CASSLLGILSYNEQFF. The DNA for the CDR3 is TGTGCCAGCAGTTTATTGGGGATCCTTTCCTACAATGAGCAGTTCTTC.

This chain connects TRBV7-9 to TRBJ1-1, with D unresolved. V was shortened by 6 bases and J by 3 bases, with 14 bases between the two germline ends. Germline loops: CDR1 SEHNR, CDR2 FQNEAQ (reference sequence). The CDR3 is made up of 14 amino acids. CDR3 sequence: CASSVEGFYTEAFF. The CDR3 DNA follows: TGTGCCAGCAGTGTGGAGGGATTCTACACTGAAGCTTTCTTT. The whole variable domain, filled in from reference TRBV7-9 and TRBJ1-1, reads DTGVSQNPRHKITKRGQNVTFRCDPISEHNRLYWYRQTLGQGPEFLTYFQNEAQLEKSRLLSDRFSAERPKGSFSTLEIQRTEQGDSAMYLCASSVEGFYTEAFFGQGTRLTVV.

This clonotype has only a few counts. The chain joins TRBV2 to TRBJ2-1; the match to TRBD1 covers 8 bases. Germline-derived CDR1 and CDR2 are SNHLY and FYNNEI. V was clipped by 3 bases and J by 4 bases; unmatched bases: 2. This CDR3 is built from 14 residues. DNA of the CDR3: TGTGCCAGCAGTGAGCGGACAGGGTACAATGAGCAGTTCTTC. Protein sequence: CASSERTGYNEQFF.

V is TRBV20-1 and J is TRBJ1-4, with D tentatively TRBD1 (5 bases). The CDR3 totals 14 residues. The germline CDR1 and CDR2 sequences are DFQATT and SNEGSKA (reference sequence). Trimming took 3 bases from V and 6 from J, leaving 14 bases between them. The CDR3 DNA reads as TGCAGTGCTAGGGCGGGACTGAACTATGAAAAACTGTTTTTT. Translation: CSARAGLNYEKLFF.

This clonotype has only a few counts. The chain employs TRBV4-2 and TRBJ1-5; the match to TRBD1 covers 9 bases. J gave up 1 base and V 5 bases, and 3 bases lay outside the gene matches. The germline gives CDR1 LGHNA, CDR2 YNFKEQ. The CDR3 extends over 15 amino acids. As DNA, the CDR3 is TGTGCCAGCAGCTTCGACAGGGGGAGCAATCAGCCCCAGCATTTT. Amino acid sequence: CASSFDRGSNQPQHF.